A single sample gave rise to the 11 T cell receptor beta chains below, sequenced in a study of naive and memory T cell subsets. Regarding the study as a whole: Naive repertoires, especially CD8, held a few larger clonotypes, possibly memory cells re-expressing CD45RA.

Antigens for these TCRs are unknown. Both TRBC1 and TRBC2 were covered by a beta constant-region primer of two equimolar oligonucleotides. Four rounds of PCR amplified the ligated cDNA using nested alpha and beta constant-region primers plus SP2. TCRdb called the UMI-ligation and nested PCR reads again in MiXCR, with one record for every CDR3 protein. The data show fewer than 150,000 distinct CDR3 sequences, about 20% seen once. Sequenced input: naive CD8+ T cells from blood. Receptors were obtained from a human donor in good health.

The gene calls are TRBV24-1 and TRBJ2-7; 7 bases map to TRBD2. Per the germline V gene, CDR1 is KGHDR and CDR2 is SFDVKD. The V and J ends lost 5 bases and 3 bases, in that order; junction bases with no gene match: 3. This CDR3 region has 13 residues. The CDR3 sequence: CATSAGGSYEQYF. For the CDR3, the DNA is TGTGCCACCAGTGCCGGCGGGAGCTACGAGCAGTACTTC.

This clonotype was seen a handful of times. V and J are TRBV2 and TRBJ1-1, with D possibly matching TRBD1 (5 bases). Trimming left V 8 bases short and J 0 bases short, with 16 bases between. The CDR3 is 15 amino acids. CDR1 is SNHLY, CDR2 FYNNEI, per germline. Written as DNA, the CDR3 is TGTGCCAGCCTGGTGGGGTCAGGGATGAACACTGAAGCTTTCTTT. This translates into CASLVGSGMNTEAFF.

This clonotype was counted a few times. The gene calls are TRBV5-4 and TRBJ2-1; possible D gene TRBD1, 5 bases. The CDR3 sequence is 14 residues long. The germline V gene encodes CDR1 SGHNT and CDR2 YYREEE (reference sequence). V shed 3 bases and J shed 4 bases, with 11 bases lying between them. The CDR3 region has the DNA TGTGCCAGCAGCTCGGCGGACAAATACAATGAGCAGTTCTTC. This translates into CASSSADKYNEQFF.

This clonotype occurred a few times. CDR3 sequence (DNA): TGTGCCAGCAGCTTAGATCCGGGCGCAGATACGCAGTATTTT. Translation: CASSLDPGADTQYF. The chain recombines TRBV7-6 with TRBJ2-3; unclear D gene. V was pared by 1 base and J by 4 bases, with 9 bases between. CDR1 and CDR2 (germline): SGHVS, FNYEAQ. The CDR3 has 14 amino acids. Looking up the rest from reference TRBV7-6 and TRBJ2-3 gives the full variable domain: GAGVSQSPRYKVTKRGQDVALRCDPISGHVSLYWYRQALGQGPEFLTYFNYEAQQDKSGLPNDRFSAERPEGSISTLTIQRTEQRDSAMYRCASSLDPGADTQYFGPGTRLTVL.

This clonotype was seen many times. V gene TRBV4-1 combines with J gene TRBJ1-5, with 7 positions matching TRBD1. V dropped 5 bases and J dropped 6; count of bases not matched to a gene: 10. The length of the CDR3 is 15 residues. Germline lookup yields CDR1 MGHRA and CDR2 YSYEKL. The chain's CDR3 is CASSDGDSLGQPQHF. The DNA for the CDR3 is TGCGCCAGCAGCGACGGGGACAGTCTGGGTCAGCCCCAGCATTTT.

This clonotype turned up a few times. The chain couples TRBV15 to TRBJ2-1; TRBD2 matches at 12 bases. There are 13 residues in the CDR3. Germline lookup yields CDR1 LNHNV and CDR2 YYDKDF (reference sequence). V shed 10 bases and J 9 bases; nucleotides not matched to a gene: 7. CDR3 protein: CASRLAGDVEQFF. The CDR3 region has the DNA TGTGCCAGCCGACTAGCGGGAGACGTTGAGCAGTTCTTC.

This clonotype has only a few counts. This chain joins TRBV3-1 and TRBJ2-1; D gene ambiguous. V lost 1 base to trimming and J lost 9 bases, with 7 bases between them. This CDR3 comprises 12 residues. CDR1 and CDR2 from the germline V gene are LGHDT and YNNKEL (reference sequence). CDR3 DNA: TGTGCCAGCAGCCAAGGGTCGGGTGAGCAGTTCTTC. Its translation: CASSQGSGEQFF.

The chain carries TRBV12-5 and TRBJ2-2, with D possibly matching TRBD2 (6 bases). Trimming cost V 2 bases and J 6 bases, with 13 bases left between them. CDR3 length equals 15 residues. CDR1 is LGHNT and CDR2 is FRNRAP in the germline V gene. The CDR3 DNA reads as TGTGCTAGTGGTTTGATGGGCTCGGGGGCCGGGGAGCTGTTTTTT. It codes for CASGLMGSGAGELFF.

V and J are TRBV28 and TRBJ2-1, with 8 bases aligning to TRBD2. Trimming cost V 7 bases and J 5 bases; bases outside gene matches: 7. The germline V gene has CDR1 MDHEN and CDR2 SYDVKM. The CDR3 consists of 14 residues. CDR3 nucleotides: TGTGCCAGCAATCCTAGCGGGTTAGACAATGAGCAGTTCTTC. Protein sequence: CASNPSGLDNEQFF.

The J gene is TRBJ2-7, the V gene TRBV19; a weak D match, TRBD2 (6 bases). The CDR3 runs 15 residues. Trimming shortened V by 1 base and J by 5 bases, and 15 bases separated the two germline ends. Germline CDR1 reads LNHDA; CDR2 reads SQIVND (reference sequence). The DNA for the CDR3 is TGTGCCAGTAGTATAGCAGGAGGGACCCGTAACGAGCAGTACTTC. This encodes CASSIAGGTRNEQYF.

The chain combines TRBV29-1 with TRBJ1-2, with D uncertain. V lost 7 bases and J 8 bases, leaving 14 bases between the germline ends. This CDR3 is 11 amino acids long. CDR1 and CDR2 from the germline V gene are SQVTM and ANQGSEA. CDR3 nucleotide sequence: TGCAGCGCTGTCGAGGGCGGGGGCTACACCTTC. It translates to CSAVEGGGYTF.